Listed here are 13 T cell receptor beta chains from one sample, sequenced in a study of T cells after posttransplantation cyclophosphamide. This table comes from immunoSEQ multiplex PCR, and its TCRdb copy is limited to in-frame clones, with some not included. The profile covers about 38,000 clones, none occurring a single time. Material for sequencing was PBMCs. All receptors derive from a man aged 50-59 years in good health, CMV-negative, and a related stem cell transplant donor.

In this sample, this clone turned up many times. V and J are TRBV9 and TRBJ1-1; a weak D match, TRBD1 (6 bases). Trimming took off 0 bases at V and 4 bases at J, with 19 bases between the two ends. The CDR3 has 17 residues. The germline gives CDR1 SGDLS, CDR2 YYNGEE. This CDR3 reads CASSVEGVGSLGTEAFF. CDR3 nucleotides: TGTGCCAGCAGCGTAGAGGGGGTGGGCAGTTTAGGCACTGAAGCTTTCTTT. Variable domain in full (rest from reference TRBV9 and TRBJ1-1): DSGVTQTPKHLITATGQRVTLRCSPRSGDLSVYWYQQSLDQGLQFLIQYYNGEERAKGNILERFSAQQFPDLHSELNLSSLELGDSALYFCASSVEGVGSLGTEAFFGQGTRLTVV.

This clone came up many times. The chain recombines TRBV18 with TRBJ2-7; 7 bases map to TRBD1. The ends lost 2 bases at V and 2 bases at J; junction bases unmatched: 6. The germline V gene has CDR1 KGHSH and CDR2 LQKENI. The CDR3 consists of 15 residues. Written as DNA, the CDR3 is TGTGCCAGCTCACCAACCCGGGACAGAACCTACGAGCAGTACTTC. Translated, it gives CASSPTRDRTYEQYF.

V and J are TRBV5-4 and TRBJ2-7, with 14 bases aligning to TRBD2. CDR1 and CDR2 from the germline V gene are SGHNT and YYREEE (reference sequence). The CDR3 has 16 residues. Trimming at V came to 4 bases and at J to 2 bases, leaving 5 bases not matched to a gene. DNA for the CDR3: TGTGCCAGCAGCGCGGGACTAGCGGGGGTGCCCTACGAGCAGTACTTC. Its protein is CASSAGLAGVPYEQYF.

There are many counts of this clone. The chain carries TRBV6-6 and TRBJ2-7; TRBD2 is a possible D gene (6 bases). With 6 bases removed from V and 2 bases from J, the gap between germline ends came to 17 bases. Germline assignment: CDR1 MNHNY and CDR2 SVGAGI (reference sequence). The length of the CDR3 is 15 residues. The CDR3 DNA reads TGTGCCAGCAGCGGGGGTCCGGGGGTAGCCTACGAGCAGTACTTC. This gives the protein CASSGGPGVAYEQYF.

This clone was recorded at least ten times. The genes are TRBV19 and TRBJ2-6, with 7 bases that match TRBD1. CDR3 length: 15 amino acids. J gave up 2 bases and V 4 bases, and 2 bases lay outside the gene matches. Germline CDR1 is LNHDA and CDR2 is SQIVND (reference sequence). CDR3 nucleotide sequence: TGTGCCAGTAGTAGACAGGGCCCTGGGGCCAACGTCCTGACTTTC. Translated: CASSRQGPGANVLTF.

The J gene is TRBJ2-1, the V gene TRBV11-2; perhaps TRBD1 as D (6 bases). Germline CDR1 reads SGHAT; CDR2 reads FQNNGV. This CDR3 has 17 amino acids. The V gene lost 4 bases and the J gene lost 5 bases, with 21 bases spanning the gap. CDR3 sequence: CASSSYYINRADNEQFF. CDR3 DNA sequence: TGTGCCAGCAGCTCATACTATATAAACAGGGCCGACAATGAGCAGTTCTTC.

In its sample, this clone was seen a few times. The genes are TRBV2 and TRBJ2-3, with D hard to call. Germline V gene sequence: CDR1 SNHLY, CDR2 FYNNEI. Trimming stripped 10 bases from V and 6 bases from J, with 20 bases between. This CDR3 is built from 14 residues. CDR3: CATTLRRLEDTQYF. CDR3 bases: TGTGCCACCACATTAAGGCGACTGGAGGATACGCAGTATTTT.

This clone was recorded at least ten times. The V gene is TRBV10-3, the J gene TRBJ2-1, with a tentative D call TRBD2 (6 bases). V was pared by 2 bases and J by 10 bases, with 9 bases between. This CDR3 is 12 amino acids long. CDR1 is ENHRY and CDR2 is SYGVKD in the germline V gene. CDR3 sequence reads: CAISEGGREQFF. The DNA of the CDR3 is TGTGCCATCAGTGAGGGAGGGCGGGAGCAGTTCTTC.

This clone appeared many times. The chain couples TRBV11-2 to TRBJ2-2; no clear D. Trimming pared 5 bases from V and 7 bases from J, leaving 11 bases between. The CDR3 is 13 residues long. Germline V gives CDR1 SGHAT, CDR2 FQNNGV. The CDR3 DNA reads as TGTGCCAGCAGCCCGAGGCCAGACGGGGAGCTGTTTTTT. This translates into CASSPRPDGELFF.

This clone was counted many times. The genes are TRBV7-7 and TRBJ2-7; possibly TRBD2 for D (6 bases). CDR1 and CDR2 from the germline V gene are SSHAT and FNYEAQ (reference sequence). The length of the CDR3 is 12 residues. V was shortened by 9 bases and J by 2 bases, with 11 bases between the two germline ends. CDR3 amino acids: CARIGGPYEQYF. CDR3 nucleotide sequence: TGTGCCAGGATTGGAGGGCCCTACGAGCAGTACTTC.

Ten or more counts support this clone. The chain links TRBV9 to TRBJ1-2; a weak D match, TRBD1 (6 bases). Trimming took 3 bases from V and 0 from J, leaving 12 bases between them. The CDR3 loop spans 15 amino acids. The germline V gene has CDR1 SGDLS and CDR2 YYNGEE. This chain's CDR3 is CASSGAGVTNYGYTF. The CDR3 nucleotides read TGTGCCAGCAGCGGTGCAGGGGTGACTAACTATGGCTACACCTTC.

This sequence joins TRBV7-2 and TRBJ2-3; 7 nucleotides line up with TRBD2. The CDR3 loop spans 17 amino acids. Germline V gene sequence: CDR1 SGHTA, CDR2 FQGNSA. The trim removed 5 bases at V and 4 bases at J, leaving 15 bases unmatched. Written as DNA, the CDR3 is TGTGCCAGCAGCCCAACAAAACTCCCGGGGGGAGCAGATACGCAGTATTTT. Its translation: CASSPTKLPGGADTQYF.

This clone was detected ten times or more. The chain recombines TRBV27 with TRBJ1-3; 7 bases match TRBD1. With V trimmed by 10 bases and J by 2 bases, 5 bases remained unmatched. The CDR3 covers 13 residues. The germline V gene encodes CDR1 MNHEY and CDR2 SMNVEV (reference sequence). CDR3 protein: CATGGTAGNTIYF. As DNA, the CDR3 is TGTGCCACCGGTGGGACAGCTGGAAACACCATATATTTT.